This T cell receptor (beta chain) was profiled in a study of cytomegalovirus exposure and HLA in healthy donors. Whole-study findings and limits: Highly shared variants forming one cluster were likely a sequencing artifact.

Amplification used 60 Vbeta primers and 13 Jbeta primers. Produced via immunoSEQ multiplex PCR; TCRdb's table is partial and in-frame only. The data contain nearly 110,000 clones, 82% of them singletons. The CDR3 loop spans 14 amino acids. Germline values: CDR1 SEHNR, CDR2 FQNEAQ (reference sequence). Concerning this clone itself: As yet, its antigen is unknown. Compared with germline, one end of the junction differs, possibly owing to a read error.

Donors counted as nominally healthy when sampled, yet unrecorded immune exposures were likely. This TCR derives from a man aged 50 to 60 in good health and CMV-seronegative. The chain recombines TRBV7-9 with TRBJ1-1, with 7 bases lining up with TRBD1. Sequencing was done on a sample of PBMCs. CDR3 residues: CSSSLAGRGNEAFF. CDR3 nucleotide sequence: TGTTCCAGCAGCTTAGCGGGCAGGGGGAATGAAGCTTTCTTT.